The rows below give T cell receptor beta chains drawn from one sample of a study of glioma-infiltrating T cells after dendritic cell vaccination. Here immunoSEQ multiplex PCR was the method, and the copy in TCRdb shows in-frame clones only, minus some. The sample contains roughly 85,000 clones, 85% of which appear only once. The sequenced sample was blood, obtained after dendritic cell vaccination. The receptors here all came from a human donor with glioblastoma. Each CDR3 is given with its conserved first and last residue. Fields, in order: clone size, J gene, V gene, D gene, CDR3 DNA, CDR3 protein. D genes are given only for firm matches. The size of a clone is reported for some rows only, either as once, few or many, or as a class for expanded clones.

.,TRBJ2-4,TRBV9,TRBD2,TGTGCCAGCAGCCGGGAGGGAAACATTCAGTACTTC,CASSREGNIQYF
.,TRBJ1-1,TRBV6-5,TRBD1,TGTGCCAGCAGACCTACAGGGGTGAATGAAGCTTTCTTT,CASRPTGVNEAFF
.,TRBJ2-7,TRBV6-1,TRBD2,TGTGCCAGCAGTGAAGTATCTAGCGGGTTCGCGGAGCAGTACTTC,CASSEVSSGFAEQYF
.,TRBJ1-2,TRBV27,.,TGTGCCAGCAGTTTGATCGGGGGGAACTATGGCTACACCTTC,CASSLIGGNYGYTF
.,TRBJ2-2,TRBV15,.,TGTGCCACCAGCCAAACTAGAAGACCGGGACAAGGGAACGGGGAGCTGTTTTTT,CATSQTRRPGQGNGELFF
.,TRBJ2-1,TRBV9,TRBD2,TGTGCCAGCAGCAATCAACTAGCGGACGCCCACAATGAGCAGTTCTTC,CASSNQLADAHNEQFF
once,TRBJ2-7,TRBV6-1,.,TGTGCCAGCAGTGGGGGACTTTCCTACGAGCAGTACTTC,CASSGGLSYEQYF
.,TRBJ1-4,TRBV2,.,TGTGCCAGCACTGGCAGTAATGAAAAACTGTTTTTT,CASTGSNEKLFF
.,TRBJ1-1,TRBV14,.,TGTGCCAGCAGCCTCCGGACAGCGAACACTGAAGCTTTCTTT,CASSLRTANTEAFF
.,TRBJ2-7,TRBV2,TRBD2,TGTGCCAGCAGTGAACTCCGATGGGGAGGGGCCTACGAGCAGTACTTC,CASSELRWGGAYEQYF
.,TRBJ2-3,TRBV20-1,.,TGCAGTGCTAGGGAGATAGATACGCAGTATTTT,CSAREIDTQYF
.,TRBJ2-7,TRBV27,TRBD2,TGTGCCAGCAGTTTCGCACTAGCGGCCACCTACGAGCAGTACTTC,CASSFALAATYEQYF
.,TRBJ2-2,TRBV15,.,TGTGCCACCAGCGGCGGGTTCACCGGGGAGCTGTTTTTT,CATSGGFTGELFF
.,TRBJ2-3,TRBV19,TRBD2,TGTGCCAGTAAAAGGAAGCGGGAGGGGATCACAGATACGCAGTATTTT,CASKRKREGITDTQYF
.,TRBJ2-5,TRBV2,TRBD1,TGTGCCAGCAGTAAGGGACAGGGAACAGAGACCCAGTACTTC,CASSKGQGTETQYF
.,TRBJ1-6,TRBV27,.,TGTGCCAGCAGGGACGACAGGAGATTATCACCCCTCCACTTT,CASRDDRRLSPLHF
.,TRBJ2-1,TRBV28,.,TGTGCCAGCAGTTTAGTCTCCTCCTACAATGAGCAGTTCTTC,CASSLVSSYNEQFF
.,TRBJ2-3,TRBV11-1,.,TGTGCCCGACTTTCGACGAGTAGAGGACTACCCCAGGGGGTAGATACGCAGTATTTT,CARLSTSRGLPQGVDTQYF
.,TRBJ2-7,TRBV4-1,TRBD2,TGCGCCAGCAGCCAAGATTGGCCTAGCGGGAGTTACGAGCAGTACTTC,CASSQDWPSGSYEQYF
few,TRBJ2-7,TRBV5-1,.,TGCGCCTCCGCCGACAGTTACGAGCAGTACTTC,CASADSYEQYF
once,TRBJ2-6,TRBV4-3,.,TGCGCCAGCAGCCCAGGGGCCTCTGGGGCCAACGTCCTGACTTTC,CASSPGASGANVLTF
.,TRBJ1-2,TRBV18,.,TGTGCCAGCTCCCAACAGGAGTCGCCCACCTATGGCTACACCTTC,CASSQQESPTYGYTF
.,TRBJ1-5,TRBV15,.,TGTGCCACCAGCAGAGAACAGGGTGGCGGTCAGCCCCAGCATTTT,CATSREQGGGQPQHF
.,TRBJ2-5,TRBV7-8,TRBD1,TGTGCCAGCAGCGAAAGACAGGGTGCCACAGAGACCCAGTACTTC,CASSERQGATETQYF
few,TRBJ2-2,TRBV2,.,TGTGCCAGCAGGGGGGCAAGAGACACCGGGGAGCTGTTTTTT,CASRGARDTGELFF
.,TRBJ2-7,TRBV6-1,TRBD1,TGTGCCAGCAGGAAAGGACAGGCCTACGAGCAGTACTTC,CASRKGQAYEQYF
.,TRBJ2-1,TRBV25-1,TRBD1,TGTGCCAGCAGTGATCGGGACAGGGGCCGCGACTACAATGAGCAGTTCTTC,CASSDRDRGRDYNEQFF
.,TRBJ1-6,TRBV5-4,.,TGTGCCAGCAGCAAACCGGGACAAGATTCACCCCTCCACTTT,CASSKPGQDSPLHF
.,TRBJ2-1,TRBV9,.,TGTGCCAGCAGCGTAGAACAGGGTCTGGATGAGCAGTTCTTC,CASSVEQGLDEQFF
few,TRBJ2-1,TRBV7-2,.,TGTGCCAGCGTGTTGGGCCTCTCCTACAATGAGCAGTTCTTC,CASVLGLSYNEQFF
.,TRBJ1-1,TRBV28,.,TGTGCCAGCAGTTTAAGGGCGGGAAACACTGAAGCTTTCTTT,CASSLRAGNTEAFF
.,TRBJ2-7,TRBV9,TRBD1,TGTGCCAGCAGCGTAGACGGGACAGGGGGGAACGAGCAGTACTTC,CASSVDGTGGNEQYF
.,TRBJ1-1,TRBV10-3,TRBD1,TGTGCCATCACGGCCAGGGGGCTGGGCACTGAAGCTTTCTTT,CAITARGLGTEAFF
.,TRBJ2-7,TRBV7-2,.,TGTGCCAGCAGCCCAATTCTACTAGTTGCCTACGAGCAGTACTTC,CASSPILLVAYEQYF
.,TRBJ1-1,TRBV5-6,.,TGTGCCAGCAGCTTGGGGACAACTGAAGCTTTCTTT,CASSLGTTEAFF
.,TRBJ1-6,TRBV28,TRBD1,TGTGCCAGCAGCTGGGACAGGCGGGGTTCACCCCTCCACTTT,CASSWDRRGSPLHF
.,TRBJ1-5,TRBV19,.,TGTGCCAGTAGCGCGGCACCTTATAGCAATCAGCCCCAGCATTTT,CASSAAPYSNQPQHF
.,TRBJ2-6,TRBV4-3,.,TGCGCCAGCAGCCCCTCAAACCCACGGACAGTCCTTAGCCCCTCTGGGGCCAACGTCCTGACTTTC,CASSPSNPRTVLSPSGANVLTF
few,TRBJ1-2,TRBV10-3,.,TGTGCCATCAGTGACAGGATCACTGACGGCTACACCTTC,CAISDRITDGYTF
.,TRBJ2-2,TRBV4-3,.,TGCGCCAGCAGCCAAGAAGCCATCGGTTGGGGCGACACCGGGGAGCTGTTTTTT,CASSQEAIGWGDTGELFF
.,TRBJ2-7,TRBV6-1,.,TGTGCCAGCAGTATCCGGGACACCTACTACGAGCAGTACTTC,CASSIRDTYYEQYF
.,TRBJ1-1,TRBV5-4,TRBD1,TGTGCCAGCAGCCCCCGGACAGGGGGCACTGAAGCTTTCTTT,CASSPRTGGTEAFF
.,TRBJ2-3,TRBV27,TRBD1,TGTGCCAGCAGTTTATACGGGACAGGGGTGATCGGCACAGATACGCAGTATTTT,CASSLYGTGVIGTDTQYF
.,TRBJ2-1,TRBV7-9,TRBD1,TGTGCCAGCAGCTTGACAGGGGGCAATGAGCAGTTCTTC,CASSLTGGNEQFF
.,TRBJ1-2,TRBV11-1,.,TGTGCCAGCAGCTCCCCCTCCGGACAGACTAACTATGGCTACACCTTC,CASSSPSGQTNYGYTF
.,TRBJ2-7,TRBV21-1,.,TGTGCCAGCAGCAATGAGGAAGCCCCCGCCCGACAGGGTGTCAACGAGCAGTACTTC,CASSNEEAPARQGVNEQYF
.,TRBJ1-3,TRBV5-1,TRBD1,TGCGCCAGCAGCTTAGGATTGGACAGGGGAACTGGAAACACCATATATTTT,CASSLGLDRGTGNTIYF
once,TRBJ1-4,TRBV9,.,TGTGCCAGCAGCGAGTGGGAGGGGGCAACTAATGAAAAACTGTTTTTT,CASSEWEGATNEKLFF